These T cell receptor beta chains were read from a single sample in a study of cytomegalovirus exposure and HLA in healthy donors. Libraries were prepared by immunoSEQ multiplex PCR; TCRdb keeps only in-frame clonotypes and omits some of them. The sample shows 15,000 to 20,000 clones, more than 65% of them seen only once. Sequencing input: PBMCs. The receptor set was obtained from a man younger than 35 in good health and CMV-seronegative. CDR3s include the opening cysteine and the closing phenylalanine or tryptophan. D genes are given only for firm matches. Clone size, where shown, is once, few, many, or a class for clones that have expanded.

TRBV5-1,few,TRBJ1-1,-,TGCGCCAGCAGCGACGGGAGGAGGTGGACTGAAGCTTTCTTT,CASSDGRRWTEAFF
TRBV19,-,TRBJ2-1,-,TGTGCCAGTACACGTGCGAGGGAGCAGTTCTTC,CASTRAREQFF
TRBV7-6,few,TRBJ1-1,TRBD1,TGTGCCAGCAGCTTAGGGACAGGGGGTGAAGCTTTCTTT,CASSLGTGGEAFF
TRBV29-1,-,TRBJ1-3,-,TGCAGCGTCCATGGCGGAATCTCTGGAAACACCATATATTTT,CSVHGGISGNTIYF
TRBV30,-,TRBJ1-2,-,TGTGCCTGGAAAGGGAGCTATGGCTACACCTTC,CAWKGSYGYTF
TRBV5-1,-,TRBJ2-1,-,TGCGCCAGCAGCTTGGAACACTCCTACAATGAGCAGTTCTTC,CASSLEHSYNEQFF
TRBV6-1,few,TRBJ1-3,-,TGTGCCAGCAGTTCGGTCCTCTCTGGAAACACCATATATTTT,CASSSVLSGNTIYF
TRBV6-5,few,TRBJ2-1,-,TGTGCCAGCAGGGTTAGCGGTAGCTCCTACAATGAGCAGTTCTTC,CASRVSGSSYNEQFF
TRBV5-8,-,TRBJ1-2,-,TGTGCCAGCAGCTTGTCCGTATATGGCTACACCTTC,CASSLSVYGYTF
TRBV7-3,-,TRBJ1-1,TRBD1,TGTGCCAGCAGCCTCACAGGGGTCGGCACTGAAGCTTTCTTT,CASSLTGVGTEAFF
TRBV2,-,TRBJ1-5,TRBD1,TGTGCCAGCAGTCGACAGGGGAGCAATCAGCCCCAGCATTTT,CASSRQGSNQPQHF
TRBV19,few,TRBJ2-2,TRBD2,TGTGCCAGTCGGGGGGGTCCCGGGGAGCTGTTTTTT,CASRGGPGELFF
TRBV30,-,TRBJ1-1,TRBD1,TGTGCCTGGAGTGTACCGGACAGGGAGGAGGGAGCTTTCTTT,CAWSVPDREEGAFF
TRBV6-5,-,TRBJ1-2,TRBD1,TGTGCCAGCAGCCTCGGACAGGGAAATTACTATGGCTACACCTTC,CASSLGQGNYYGYTF
TRBV4-2,-,TRBJ2-7,-,TGTGCCAGCAGCCAAGTCGGGGGGCGGGAGCAGTACTTC,CASSQVGGREQYF
TRBV30,-,TRBJ1-2,TRBD1,TGTGCCTGGGCGGGGACAGGGGGCTCGGGGCCCAGCGGCTACACCTTC,CAWAGTGGSGPSGYTF
TRBV5-4,once,TRBJ1-2,-,TGTGCCATGCAAACAGTTGGCAGCGGCTACACCTTC,CAMQTVGSGYTF
TRBV30,-,TRBJ2-7,-,TGTGCCTGGAGTCCGGGACAATCCTCCTACGAGCAGTACTTC,CAWSPGQSSYEQYF
TRBV29-1,-,TRBJ1-3,TRBD1,TGCAGCGTTGGGGCTGGGGACAGTGGAAACACCATATATTTT,CSVGAGDSGNTIYF
TRBV6-5,-,TRBJ1-1,TRBD1,TGTGCCAGCAGTTCACCAAGACAGGGGGCCCCTGAAGCTTTCTTT,CASSSPRQGAPEAFF
TRBV15,-,TRBJ1-2,TRBD1,TGTGCCACCAGTCCAGGGGGCCGTGGCTACACCTTC,CATSPGGRGYTF
TRBV30,-,TRBJ1-6,-,TGTGCCTGGAGCTTCAGAGGGGGCTCCTATAATTCACCCCTCCACTTT,CAWSFRGGSYNSPLHF
TRBV9,-,TRBJ1-1,-,TGTGCCAGCAGCGTGGGGGGTCACGCTGAAGCTTTCTTT,CASSVGGHAEAFF
TRBV30,once,TRBJ1-2,-,TGTGCCTGGAGTTATCGGCAAGGAGATGGCTACACCTTC,CAWSYRQGDGYTF
TRBV29-1,-,TRBJ1-1,-,TGCAGCGTTCTACCTATGAACACTGAAGCTTTCTTT,CSVLPMNTEAFF
TRBV4-3,-,TRBJ2-7,TRBD1,TGCGCCAGCAGCCAAGAAAGCGGACAGGCTTTCTACGAGCAGTACTTC,CASSQESGQAFYEQYF
TRBV6-1,-,TRBJ1-2,TRBD1,TGTGCCGGCTCCGGACAGGGGCGGTACTACTATGGCTACACCTTC,CAGSGQGRYYYGYTF
TRBV2,few,TRBJ2-6,-,TGTGCCAGCAGTGGGTCAGGGGCTGGGGCCAACGTCCTGACTTTC,CASSGSGAGANVLTF
TRBV30,-,TRBJ1-1,-,TGTGCCTGGAGAGGGGGGAACACTGAAGCTTTCTTT,CAWRGGNTEAFF
TRBV29-1,-,TRBJ1-1,-,TGCAGCGCAGAGACAGCGAACACTGAAGCTTTCTTT,CSAETANTEAFF
TRBV30,once,TRBJ1-6,-,TGTGCCTGGAGTAGGTCGGAGTCACCCCTCCACTTT,CAWSRSESPLHF
TRBV27,-,TRBJ2-7,-,TGTGCCAGCAGGGACACCAACGCCTACGAGCAGTACTTC,CASRDTNAYEQYF
TRBV6-5,-,TRBJ2-7,TRBD2,TGTGCCAGCAGTAGGAGTCGGACTAGCTTCTACGAGCAGTACTTC,CASSRSRTSFYEQYF
TRBV6-5,-,TRBJ2-7,-,TGTGCCAGCAGAAACGGGGGCTCCTACGAGCAGTACTTC,CASRNGGSYEQYF
TRBV6-5,-,TRBJ1-5,TRBD1,TGTGCCAGCAGTTACTCCGGACAGGGAGGCAATCAGCCCCAGCATTTT,CASSYSGQGGNQPQHF
TRBV7-9,-,TRBJ1-1,-,TGTGCCAGCAGCAGAGGCGGAAAGATACTTGAAGCTTTCTTT,CASSRGGKILEAFF
TRBV30,few,TRBJ2-3,-,TGTGCCTGGAGCCTTAGCACAGATACGCAGTATTTT,CAWSLSTDTQYF
TRBV30,-,TRBJ1-2,TRBD1,TGTGCCTGGAGCTCCGACAGGGGAACTGGCTACACCTTC,CAWSSDRGTGYTF
TRBV4-1,-,TRBJ2-5,-,TGCGCCAGCAGCCAAGGGGGCCTGAACTCAAAAGAGACCCAGTACTTC,CASSQGGLNSKETQYF
TRBV30,-,TRBJ1-5,TRBD1,TGTGCCTGGAGTGTCCGGGACAGAAATCAGCCCCAGCATTTT,CAWSVRDRNQPQHF
TRBV6-1,-,TRBJ2-5,-,TGTGCCAGCAGTGACCGACTAGAGACCCAGTACTTC,CASSDRLETQYF
TRBV5-1,-,TRBJ1-1,-,TGCGCCAGCAGCACCGGACAGACAATGAACACTGAAGCTTTCTTT,CASSTGQTMNTEAFF